The rows below give T cell receptor beta chains drawn from one sample of a study of identical twins. Using its own MiXCR run on the 5' RACE reads, TCRdb lists one record per CDR3 protein. The sample lists around 340,000 distinct CDR3 sequences; around an eighth were seen once. These data were also filed under a second study, of yellow fever vaccine responses in identical twins.

Source material: CD8+ T cells sorted from blood. All receptors derive from a young woman in good health. The CDR3 runs from the conserved cysteine through the conserved F or W. A D gene is named only where the DNA matches it firmly. Part of the rows lack a size; the others show once, few, many or a class for expanded clones.

TRBJ1-5,few,-,TRBV4-2,TGTGCCAGCAGCCAGGCCGGGGATCAGCCCCAGCATTTT,CASSQAGDQPQHF
TRBJ2-1,many,-,TRBV6-1,TGTGCCAGCACCTCACCCACTCCTACAGGGATTGAGCAGTTCTTC,CASTSPTPTGIEQFF
TRBJ2-1,-,-,TRBV14,TGTGCCAGCAGCCAGGGATCAGGGCACAATGAGCAGTTCTTC,CASSQGSGHNEQFF
TRBJ2-1,many,-,TRBV12-3/TRBV12-4,TGTGCCAGCAGTTGGGGCAATGAGCAGTTCTTC,CASSWGNEQFF
TRBJ2-6,few,TRBD1,TRBV5-1,TGCGCCAGCAGCTTCGGACAGGGCGGCTCTGGGGCCAACGTCCTGACTTTC,CASSFGQGGSGANVLTF
TRBJ2-1,many,-,TRBV20-1,TGCAGTGCTAGCGGGGACCGTCACCTCAATGAGCAGTTCTTC,CSASGDRHLNEQFF
TRBJ2-5,few,-,TRBV6-5,TGTGCCAGCAGTTACTCTGCAGGGGAGGGGGAGACCCAGTACTTC,CASSYSAGEGETQYF
TRBJ1-2,-,-,TRBV12-3/TRBV12-4,TGTGCCACCACGACAGCTTCCTATGGCTACACCTTC,CATTTASYGYTF
TRBJ1-1,many,-,TRBV12-3/TRBV12-4,TGTGCCAGCAGTTGGAAGGGGCTGAACACTGAAGCTTTCTTT,CASSWKGLNTEAFF
TRBJ2-3,few,TRBD2,TRBV28,TGTGCCAGCAGTTTTCTTAGCGGGGGGGCTGCAGATACGCAGTATTTT,CASSFLSGGAADTQYF
TRBJ1-6,-,-,TRBV7-6,TGTGCCAGCAGCTTGAAACGGGGCGGGGGTAATTCACCCCTCCACTTT,CASSLKRGGGNSPLHF
TRBJ2-5,-,-,TRBV7-9,TGTGCCAGCAGCCCAAGGTCCAGAAACCAAGAGACCCAGTACTTC,CASSPRSRNQETQYF
TRBJ2-1,few,TRBD2,TRBV9,TGTGCCAGCAGCGTAGCGGGACTAGCGGCCTACAATGAGCAGTTCTTC,CASSVAGLAAYNEQFF
TRBJ2-5,-,-,TRBV27,TGTGCCAGCAGCCCGACCCCCGCCCAAGAGACCCAGTACTTC,CASSPTPAQETQYF
TRBJ2-7,few,TRBD2,TRBV7-9,TGTGCCAGCAGCCCAGAGACTAGCGGGAGCTACGAGCAGTACTTC,CASSPETSGSYEQYF
TRBJ2-1,-,-,TRBV7-8,TGTGCCAGCACCCCCGAGAACAGACGGAATGAGCAGTTCTTC,CASTPENRRNEQFF
TRBJ1-1,few,TRBD1,TRBV27,TGTGCCAGCAGTTTAATCGTCACAGGGGGCCTAACTGAAGCTTTCTTT,CASSLIVTGGLTEAFF
TRBJ1-1,many,TRBD1,TRBV15,TGTGCCACCAGCGTAACAGGGGTTGGCACTGAAGCTTTCTTT,CATSVTGVGTEAFF
TRBJ1-1,-,-,TRBV6-1,TGTGCCAGCAGTGAGACAATCCTCATGAACACTGAAGCTTTCTTT,CASSETILMNTEAFF
TRBJ2-5,-,-,TRBV10-3,TGTGCCATCAGTGACGGCCCCCAGGGAGAGACCCAGTACTTC,CAISDGPQGETQYF
TRBJ2-7,few,-,TRBV27,TGTGCCAGCAGTTCTCCGCCGCGAACCTACGAGCAGTACTTC,CASSSPPRTYEQYF
TRBJ2-7,few,TRBD1,TRBV3-1,TGTGCCAGCACCCCTTCTTACCCGGACAGGAGCTCCTACGAGCAGTACTTC,CASTPSYPDRSSYEQYF
TRBJ2-2,-,-,TRBV2,TGTGCCAGCAGTGAATCGGAGGGCCTGAACACCGGGGAGCTGTTTTTT,CASSESEGLNTGELFF
TRBJ1-1,few,TRBD1,TRBV2,TGTGCCAGCAGTACTTGGACAGGGATTTTTGGGAACACTGAAGCTTTCTTT,CASSTWTGIFGNTEAFF
TRBJ2-7,few,-,TRBV20-1,TGCAGTGCTCGGACGGAGAGCTCCTACGAGCAGTACTTC,CSARTESSYEQYF
TRBJ2-5,-,-,TRBV2,TGTGCCAGCAGCGCAGGGGTTCGGGAGACCCAGTACTTC,CASSAGVRETQYF
TRBJ2-3,few,TRBD1,TRBV9,TGTGCCAGCAGCGAGAACCGGGACAGGGGGTTGGATACGCAGTATTTT,CASSENRDRGLDTQYF
TRBJ1-6,-,TRBD1,TRBV7-9,TGTGCCAGCAGCCCTCGTCAGGGGGCAGGGTCACCCCTCCACTTT,CASSPRQGAGSPLHF
TRBJ2-3,many,-,TRBV10-3,TGTGCCATCAGTGAGTCCGAGGACCACACAGATACGCAGTATTTT,CAISESEDHTDTQYF
TRBJ2-7,few,TRBD2,TRBV6-1,TGTGCCAGCGGGACTAGCGGGAGCTCCTACGAGCAGTACTTC,CASGTSGSSYEQYF
TRBJ2-7,few,TRBD2,TRBV29-1,TGCAGCGTTGAAAATGGGCCTTTCGATAGCGGGTATTACGAGCAGTACTTC,CSVENGPFDSGYYEQYF
TRBJ2-2,few,-,TRBV7-9,TGTGCCAGCAGCCCCGCTGGGGGACCCGGGGAGCTGTTTTTT,CASSPAGGPGELFF
TRBJ2-7,few,-,TRBV4-1,TGCGCCAGCAGCCGGCTCCAGGCGTGGGCGACCCTCGGGGACGAGCAGTACTTC,CASSRLQAWATLGDEQYF
TRBJ1-4,few,TRBD1,TRBV5-1,TGCGCCAGCAGCCCTGAGGGGGCCTTCGGTGAAAAACTGTTTTTT,CASSPEGAFGEKLFF
TRBJ2-3,-,TRBD1,TRBV27,TGTGCCAGCAGTTCAACCTCCGACAGGGTGGGGGCAGATACGCAGTATTTT,CASSSTSDRVGADTQYF
TRBJ1-5,-,TRBD1,TRBV4-1,TGCGCCAGCAGCCAGTCGGACAGGTCGCCCCAGCATTTT,CASSQSDRSPQHF
TRBJ2-2,many,-,TRBV28,TGTGCCAGCAGTTTAATCGCAACGAACACCGGGGAGCTGTTTTTT,CASSLIATNTGELFF
TRBJ2-6,few,-,TRBV9,TGTGCCAGCAGCGCTTATAACTCTGGGGCCAACGTCCTGACTTTC,CASSAYNSGANVLTF
TRBJ2-1,few,-,TRBV3-1,TGTGCCAGCAAGGACAGCGAGCCCTACAATGAGCAGTTCTTC,CASKDSEPYNEQFF
TRBJ2-1,few,-,TRBV6-5,TGTGCCAGCAGTTACTCGGTCGAAAACCCCTACAATGAGCAGTTCTTC,CASSYSVENPYNEQFF
TRBJ2-2,few,-,TRBV20-1,TGCAGTGCTAGGACAGGGAGGGATCCCGGGGAGCTGTTTTTT,CSARTGRDPGELFF
TRBJ2-3,many,TRBD2,TRBV4-2,TGTGCCAGCAGCCCTAGCCTGGGGGGGATCACAGATACGCAGTATTTT,CASSPSLGGITDTQYF
TRBJ2-5,few,-,TRBV7-8,TGTGCCAGCAGCTTGGAGGGGCGCGATAGAGAGACCCAGTACTTC,CASSLEGRDRETQYF
TRBJ2-3,few,-,TRBV5-1,TGCGCCAGCAGCCTGACACGCTACACAGATACGCAGTATTTT,CASSLTRYTDTQYF
TRBJ2-3,-,-,TRBV9,TGTGCCAGCAGCGTAGTGAGGGAATCAGATACGCAGTATTTT,CASSVVRESDTQYF
TRBJ1-2,few,TRBD1,TRBV27,TGTGCCAGCAGCCCGGACAGGGCCAACTATGGCTACACCTTC,CASSPDRANYGYTF
TRBJ1-2,-,-,TRBV5-5,TGTGCCAGCAGCTTGGAGGCCGAGTGGGGCTACACCTTC,CASSLEAEWGYTF
TRBJ1-2,-,-,TRBV4-1,TGCGCCAGCAGCCAAGCGGGAGGCTACACCTTC,CASSQAGGYTF
TRBJ2-7,few,TRBD1,TRBV7-9,TGTGCCAGCAGCGGGCCGGGACAGATTTCCTACGAGCAGTACTTC,CASSGPGQISYEQYF
TRBJ2-5,-,TRBD2,TRBV2,TGTGCCAGCCAGGCCCCCCTTCCGGGAGGGCCAGAGGAGACCCAGTACTTC,CASQAPLPGGPEETQYF
TRBJ2-1,-,TRBD2,TRBV4-1,TGCGCCAGCAGTCGGGAGGCAAGCTCCTACAATGAGCAGTTCTTC,CASSREASSYNEQFF
TRBJ1-1,-,TRBD1,TRBV13,TGTGCCAGCAGCGGAGCAGGGGGCGAGGCTTTCTTT,CASSGAGGEAFF
TRBJ1-1,few,-,TRBV7-6,TGTGCCAGCAGCTACAAGGGTGGCACTGAAGCTTTCTTT,CASSYKGGTEAFF
TRBJ2-1,few,TRBD2,TRBV4-1,TGCGCCAGCAGCCAAAAAGGGACTAGCGGGAAAGATGAGCAGTTCTTC,CASSQKGTSGKDEQFF
TRBJ2-7,-,-,TRBV7-9,TGTGCCAGCAGCCCCCCCAGTCCGGGACTGGGCGAGCAGTACTTC,CASSPPSPGLGEQYF
TRBJ2-3,few,-,TRBV7-8,TGTGCCAGCAGCTCCCCGTTGGGGGAACCAACTAGCACAGATACGCAGTATTTT,CASSSPLGEPTSTDTQYF
TRBJ2-5,-,-,TRBV5-6,TGTGCCAGCAGCTTGGATGGAGGCGGGGTAGGCCAAGAGACCCAGTACTTC,CASSLDGGGVGQETQYF